The source of this TCR beta chain is a study of T cells in Graves' hyperthyroidism and ophthalmopathy. General study results and limits: Ophthalmopathy, as predicted by the model, came a median roughly 6.3 months after the prediction. Stable hyperthyroidism was told apart from ophthalmopathy by a model built on 13 V-J features.

There were TCR beta CDR3 regions amplified from RNA transcripts. Primed by the HTBI set, a first-round RT-PCR was run on the TCR CDR3. MiXCR, applied by TCRdb to the multiplex PCR reads, yields one record per CDR3 protein. The sample has around 340,000 distinct CDR3 sequences; about 18% are singletons. The germline V gene has CDR1 MDHEN and CDR2 SYDVKM. CDR3 size: 16 residues. V shed 3 bases, J shed 3 bases, and the junction held 7 bases outside the gene matches. Criteria for exclusion of patients were uncontrolled infection, other autoimmune disease, pregnancy or lactation. The table lists this clonotype with many counts. Its matching antigen is unknown.

The sample taken for sequencing was blood. The sequence came from a woman aged 25-40 years with Graves' hyperthyroidism that later progressed to Graves' ophthalmopathy. J is TRBJ2-2 and V is TRBV28, with TRBD1 matching over 7 bases. Here the CDR3 DNA reads TGTGCCAGCAGTTTGGGGACAGTAGTCTACACCGGGGAGCTGTTTTTT. Protein product: CASSLGTVVYTGELFF.